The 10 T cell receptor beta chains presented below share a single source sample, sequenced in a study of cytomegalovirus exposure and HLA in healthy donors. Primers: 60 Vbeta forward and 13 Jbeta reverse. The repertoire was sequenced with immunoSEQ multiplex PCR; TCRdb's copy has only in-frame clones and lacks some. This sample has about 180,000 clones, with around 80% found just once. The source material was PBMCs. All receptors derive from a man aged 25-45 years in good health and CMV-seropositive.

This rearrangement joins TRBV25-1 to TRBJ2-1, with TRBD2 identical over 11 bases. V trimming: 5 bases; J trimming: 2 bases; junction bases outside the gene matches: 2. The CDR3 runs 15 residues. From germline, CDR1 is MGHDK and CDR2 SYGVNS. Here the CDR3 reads CASSLAGGPYNEQFF. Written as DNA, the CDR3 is TGTGCCAGCAGTTTAGCGGGGGGGCCCTACAATGAGCAGTTCTTC.

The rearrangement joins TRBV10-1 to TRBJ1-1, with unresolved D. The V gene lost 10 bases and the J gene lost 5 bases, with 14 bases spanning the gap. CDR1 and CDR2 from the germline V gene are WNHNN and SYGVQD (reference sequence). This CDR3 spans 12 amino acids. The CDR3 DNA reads TGCGCCACCTCCCAGGCAGGAACTGAAGCTTTCTTT. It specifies CATSQAGTEAFF.

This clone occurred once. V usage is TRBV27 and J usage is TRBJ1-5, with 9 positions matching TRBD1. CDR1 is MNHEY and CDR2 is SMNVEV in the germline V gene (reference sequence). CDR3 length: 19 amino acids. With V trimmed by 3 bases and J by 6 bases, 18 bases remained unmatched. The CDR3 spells CASSLTGTGLFDSFQPQHF. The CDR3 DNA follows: TGTGCCAGCAGTTTGACCGGGACAGGGTTGTTTGATTCGTTTCAGCCCCAGCATTTT.

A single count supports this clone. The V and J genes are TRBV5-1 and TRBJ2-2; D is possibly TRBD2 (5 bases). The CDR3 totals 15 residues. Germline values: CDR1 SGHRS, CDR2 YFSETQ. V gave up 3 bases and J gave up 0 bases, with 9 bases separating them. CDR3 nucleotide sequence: TGCGCCAGCAGCTCCGGACTTCCGAACACCGGGGAGCTGTTTTTT. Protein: CASSSGLPNTGELFF. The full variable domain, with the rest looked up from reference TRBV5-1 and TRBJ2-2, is KAGVTQTPRYLIKTRGQQVTLSCSPISGHRSVSWYQQTPGQGLQFLFEYFSETQRNKGNFPGRFSGRQFSNSRSEMNVSTLELGDSALYLCASSSGLPNTGELFFGEGSRLTVL.

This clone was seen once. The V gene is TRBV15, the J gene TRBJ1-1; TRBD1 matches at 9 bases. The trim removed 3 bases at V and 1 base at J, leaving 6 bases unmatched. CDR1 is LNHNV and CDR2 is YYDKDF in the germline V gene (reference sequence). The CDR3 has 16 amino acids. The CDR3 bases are TGTGCCACCAGCAGCCGACAGGGGGGGACGAACACTGAAGCTTTCTTT. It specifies CATSSRQGGTNTEAFF.

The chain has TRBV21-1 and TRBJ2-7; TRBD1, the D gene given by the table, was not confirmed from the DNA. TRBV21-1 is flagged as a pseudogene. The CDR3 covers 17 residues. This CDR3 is CASSKEISTGAVYEQYF. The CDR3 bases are TGTGCCAGCAGCAAAGAAATTTCGACAGGGGCCGTCTACGAGCAGTACTTC.

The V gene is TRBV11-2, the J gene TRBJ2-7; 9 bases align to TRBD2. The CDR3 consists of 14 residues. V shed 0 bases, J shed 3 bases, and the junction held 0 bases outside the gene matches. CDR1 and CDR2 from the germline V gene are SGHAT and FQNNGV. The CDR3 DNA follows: TGTGCCAGCAGCTTAGAGACTAGCGGCTACGAGCAGTACTTC. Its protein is CASSLETSGYEQYF.

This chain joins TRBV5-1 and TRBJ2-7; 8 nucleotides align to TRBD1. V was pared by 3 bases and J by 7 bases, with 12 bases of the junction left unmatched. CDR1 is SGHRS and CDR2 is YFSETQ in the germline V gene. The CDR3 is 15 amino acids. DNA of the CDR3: TGCGCCAGCAGCTCCACGACAGGGGCCACGCGGGAGCAGTACTTC. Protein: CASSSTTGATREQYF.

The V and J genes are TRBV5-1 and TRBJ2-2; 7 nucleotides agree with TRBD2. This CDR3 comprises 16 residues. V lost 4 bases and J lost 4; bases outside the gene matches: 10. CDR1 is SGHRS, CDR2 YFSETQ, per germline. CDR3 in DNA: TGCGCCAGCAGCCCCTGGGGAGGGGCGAGCACCGGGGAGCTGTTTTTT. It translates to CASSPWGGASTGELFF.

CDR3 amino acids: CATDSSAEAFF. The CDR3 DNA follows: TGTGCCACGGACAGCAGCGCTGAAGCTTTCTTT. The chain carries TRBV30 and TRBJ1-1, with D tentatively TRBD1 (6 bases). The germline CDR1 and CDR2 sequences are GTSNPN and SVGIG (reference sequence). This CDR3 comprises 11 residues. V was pared by 8 bases and J by 6 bases, with 13 bases between. Full variable domain (remainder filled in from reference TRBV30 and TRBJ1-1): SQTIHQWPATLVQPVGSPLSLECTVEGTSNPNLYWYRQAAGRGLQLLFYSVGIGQISSEVPQNLSASRPQDRQFILSSKKLLLSDSGFYLCATDSSAEAFFGQGTRLTVV.